These 30 T cell receptor beta chains were all obtained from the same sample, sequenced in a study of tumor-infiltrating lymphocytes in primary liver carcinoma. It was from roughly 20-30 mg of unsorted bulk tissue that RNA and DNA were co-extracted. With a constant-region primer, TCR beta cDNA was made from about 0.55 ug of total RNA. Nested multiplex PCR, run for three rounds with slightly modified ARM-PCR, yielded TCR beta libraries. The study ran its first two PCR rounds for around 9 cycles each, using TRBV1-TRBV30 forward primers and a C-beta reverse primer. One entry per CDR3 protein results from TCRdb running MiXCR on the multiplex PCR reads. Of about 100,000 distinct CDR3 sequences listed, just over 65% are singletons. Sequencing was carried out using tumor-adjacent normal liver tissue. Source of these receptors: a man aged 40-49 years with primary liver carcinoma and hepatitis B virus infection.

This clonotype was observed once. A read error is possible here, since a much larger clone lies one base away. This chain connects TRBV5-5 to TRBJ2-1, with 8 nucleotides matching TRBD2. V lost 4 bases and J lost 9; bases outside the gene matches: 3. The CDR3 contains 12 residues. The germline CDR1 and CDR2 sequences are SGHKS and YYEKEE (reference sequence). CDR3 protein: CASSLSGIEQFF. The CDR3 DNA follows: TGTGCCAGCAGCCTTAGCGGGATTGAGCAGTTCTTC.

Details on this clonotype: Being one base from a much bigger clone, this may be a read error. The J gene is TRBJ1-1, the V gene TRBV5-5; 7 bases line up with TRBD1. This CDR3 has 16 residues. Germline V gives CDR1 SGHKS, CDR2 YYEKEE (reference sequence). Trimming took 2 bases from V and 4 from J; bases not matched to a gene: 11. Here the CDR3 DNA reads TGTGCCAGCAGCTTACCGACAGGGACACTAAGCACTGAAGCTTTCTTT. Its protein product is CASSLPTGTLSTEAFF.

A word on this clonotype: At one end the junction does not follow the germline gene, possibly because of a read error. The chain recombines TRBV29-1 with TRBJ2-1, with 7 bases fitting TRBD2. From germline, CDR1 is SQVTM and CDR2 ANQGSEA. The CDR3 length is 14 residues. The CDR3 DNA is TGCAGCATTGAACTGTCTAGCGGATACAATGAGCAGTTCTTC. This translates into CSIELSSGYNEQFF.

With respect to this clonotype: Because it lacks the conserved phenylalanine or tryptophan at the end, this CDR3 is likely a read error. The DNA is left out, because the CDR3 cannot be placed on it with certainty; the CDR3 is given as TCRdb lists it. The V and J genes are TRBV12-3 or TRBV12-4 and TRBJ2-1; TRBD1 is the table's D call, not checked against the DNA. The CDR3 length equals 13 residues, ends included. CDR3 region: CASSTDRDNEQFS.

This clonotype counts as medium-sized (0.01 to 0.1%). The CDR3 sequence: CASSKTAYNEQFF. Here the CDR3 DNA reads TGTGCCAGCAGCAAGACAGCCTACAATGAGCAGTTCTTC. The rearrangement joins TRBV11-2 to TRBJ2-1, with D possibly being TRBD1 (5 bases). Per germline, CDR1 SGHAT and CDR2 FQNNGV. V was trimmed by 5 bases and J by 2 bases, leaving 7 bases between them. The CDR3 extends over 13 amino acids.

Notes on this clonotype: Being one base from a much bigger clone, this may be a read error. The J gene is TRBJ1-1, the V gene TRBV29-1; D remains ambiguous. The CDR3 runs 11 residues. Deletions cut 7 bases from V and 1 base from J, with 7 bases between. Per the germline V gene, CDR1 is SQVTM and CDR2 is ANQGSEA. The CDR3 DNA reads as TGCAGCGGGATAGGGAACACTGAAGCTTTCTTT. This translates into CSGIGNTEAFF.

V gene TRBV6-5 combines with J gene TRBJ2-7; D remains ambiguous. The CDR3 consists of 15 residues. V lost 5 bases and J lost 4, with 18 bases in between. Germline V gene lookup returns CDR1 MNHEY and CDR2 SVGAGI. DNA for the CDR3: TGTGCCAGCAGTACTGGAGTGCCAAGTTATTACGAGCAGTACTTC. Translated: CASSTGVPSYYEQYF.

Many counts were recorded for this clonotype. This chain joins TRBV7-8 and TRBJ2-5; D might be TRBD2 (6 bases). This CDR3 is 16 amino acids long. With 6 bases removed from V and 0 bases from J, the gap between germline ends came to 17 bases. Germline V gene lookup returns CDR1 SGHVS and CDR2 FQNEAQ. The CDR3 sequence: CASSYPLLAYQETQYF. CDR3 bases: TGTGCCAGCAGTTATCCTCTTCTAGCGTACCAAGAGACCCAGTACTTC.

Of note for this clonotype: Germline is not matched at one junction end, which may reflect a read error. This chain links TRBV11-2 with TRBJ2-3; D perhaps matches TRBD2 (6 bases). Germline V gene sequence: CDR1 SGHAT, CDR2 FQNNGV. This CDR3 is 13 amino acids long. The CDR3 region is CASSTLADDTHYF. The CDR3 nucleotides are TGTGCCAGCAGCACACTAGCAGACGATACGCACTATTTT.

Comments on this clonotype: One junction end disagrees with the germline gene, perhaps due to a read error. The genes are TRBV6-1 and TRBJ2-5, with 10 nucleotides matching TRBD1. CDR3 length: 14 amino acids. Germline-derived CDR1 and CDR2 are MNHNS and SASEGT. The CDR3 DNA reads as TGCGTCAGCAGGGACAGGGGTTCGGAGGAGACCCAGTACTTC. The encoded protein is CVSRDRGSEETQYF.

Points on this clonotype: Given a much more abundant clone one base away, this may be a read error. V is TRBV12-3 or TRBV12-4 and J is TRBJ1-4; D is ambiguous. The CDR3 length is 13 residues. V was shortened by 7 bases and J by 0 bases, with 6 bases between the two germline ends. The CDR3 region is CASNFTTNEKLFF. The CDR3 region has the DNA TGTGCCAGCAATTTCACAACTAATGAAAAACTGTTTTTT.

As for this clonotype: One end of the junction does not line up with germline, which may come from a read error. The J gene is TRBJ1-5, the V gene TRBV11-3; tentatively, D is TRBD1 (5 bases). The CDR3 extends over 16 amino acids. CDR1 is SGHNT and CDR2 is YENEEA in the germline V gene. CDR3 coding DNA: TGTGCCAGCAGATTGGGGGGGGGTCAAAGCAATCAGTCCCAGCATTTT. Translation: CASRLGGGQSNQSQHF. Variable domain in full (rest from reference TRBV11-3 and TRBJ1-5): EAGVVQSPRYKIIEKKQPVAFWCNPISGHNTLYWYLQNLGQGPELLIRYENEEAVDDSQLPKDRFSAERLKGVDSTLKIQPAELGDSAVYLCASRLGGGQSNQSQHFGDGTRLSIL.

This clonotype was counted once. A much larger clone sits a single nucleotide away, making a read error possible. This chain links TRBV4-1 with TRBJ2-7; D is unresolved. This CDR3 is built from 18 residues. The V gene lost 4 bases and the J gene lost 5 bases, with 27 bases spanning the gap. CDR1 MGHRA and CDR2 YSYEKL come from the germline V gene. The CDR3, as DNA: TGCGCCAGCAGCCTCCCGTCCAGAAGGGCCGATGGAGTGGACGAGCAGTACTTC. Its protein product is CASSLPSRRADGVDEQYF.

This clonotype was observed many times. This may come from a read error, since a much larger clone is one base off. The V gene is TRBV11-2, the J gene TRBJ2-5; 8 bases map to TRBD1. The CDR3 totals 16 residues. Germline values: CDR1 SGHAT, CDR2 FQNNGV. The CDR3 reads CAGSLGLTGDGETQYF. In DNA, the CDR3 is TGTGCCGGCAGCTTAGGCCTGACAGGGGACGGAGAGACCCAGTACTTC.

This chain links TRBV11-2 with TRBJ2-2; 9 bases match TRBD1. The CDR3 length is 17 residues. Looked up from germline, CDR1 is SGHAT and CDR2 is FQNNGV. V was clipped by 3 bases and J by 12 bases; unmatched bases: 17. CDR3 amino acids: CASSFDRDRVGARQLFF. The CDR3, as DNA: TGTGCCAGCAGCTTTGATCGGGACAGGGTCGGCGCCAGGCAGCTGTTTTTT.

This clonotype was detected a few times. Given a much more abundant clone one base away, this may be a read error. The chain combines TRBV12-3 or TRBV12-4 with TRBJ1-1; TRBD1 is a possible D gene (6 bases). The ends were cut back, 6 bases at V and 5 bases at J, with 13 bases in the middle. The CDR3 runs to 13 residues. CDR3 sequence (DNA): TGTGCCAGCAGACAGAGGGGGGGTACTGAAGCTTTCTTT. This translates into CASRQRGGTEAFF.

V gene TRBV2 combines with J gene TRBJ1-6; D gene ambiguous. CDR3 length: 13 amino acids. Trimming removed 8 bases from V and 7 bases from J, with 12 bases in between. The germline V gene encodes CDR1 SNHLY and CDR2 FYNNEI. In DNA form, the CDR3 reads TGTGCCAGCGTGAGGACGGTGAATTCACCCCTCCACTTT. Its translation: CASVRTVNSPLHF.

This clonotype was seen once. The junction shows a germline mismatch at one end, possibly a read error. The V gene is TRBV11-2, the J gene TRBJ2-1; weak D call: TRBD1 (9 bases). CDR1 is SGHAT and CDR2 is FQNNGV in the germline V gene. The CDR3 sequence is 16 residues long. CDR3: CAISYGRGQGYNEQFF. Written as DNA, the CDR3 is TGTGCCATCAGCTACGGGAGGGGACAGGGCTACAATGAGCAGTTCTTC.

This sequence joins TRBV28 and TRBJ2-3, with D hard to call. Per the germline V gene, CDR1 is MDHEN and CDR2 is SYDVKM. V was cut by 3 bases and J by 6 bases, with 10 bases left in between. The length of the CDR3 is 13 residues. In nucleotides, the CDR3 is TGTGCCAGCAGTTTTGAGTTGGTGGATACGCAGTATTTT. Its translation is CASSFELVDTQYF.

Remarks on this clonotype: A much larger clone lies a single base off, so this may be a read error. The J gene is TRBJ2-2, the V gene TRBV28; D assignment may be TRBD1 or TRBD2 (5 bases each). Germline V gene sequence: CDR1 MDHEN, CDR2 SYDVKM. This CDR3 comprises 13 residues. CDR3 DNA: TGTGCCAGCCAGGGCATGAACACCGGGGAGCCGTTTTTT. Translated, it gives CASQGMNTGEPFF.

To note about this clonotype: It is likely a read error, because the conserved phenylalanine at the end of the CDR3 is missing. CDR3 amino acids: CNVERLWGNEQFL. CDR3 coding DNA: TGCAACGTTGAGAGGCTGTGGGGGAATGAGCAGTTCCTC. This chain links TRBV29-1 with TRBJ2-1; D is perhaps TRBD1 or TRBD2 (5 bases each). This CDR3 is 13 amino acids long. Germline-derived CDR1 and CDR2 are SQVTM and ANQGSEA.

Concerning this clonotype itself: Its ends do not fully match the called genes, so a read error is possible. V is TRBV5-4 and J is TRBJ2-3; TRBD1 matches 8 bases. CDR1 SGHNT and CDR2 YYREEE come from the germline V gene (reference sequence). The CDR3 contains 17 residues. CDR3 in DNA: TGTGTCAGCAGTACAAAACAGGGGGTCCTAGGCACAGATACGCAGTATTTT. The encoded protein is CVSSTKQGVLGTDTQYF.

About this clonotype: Sequence at one end of the junction differs from germline and may be a read error. The chain combines TRBV11-2 with TRBJ2-5; perhaps TRBD1 as D (6 bases). Germline V lookup: CDR1 SGHAT, CDR2 FQNNGV. This CDR3 has 15 residues. In nucleotides, the CDR3 is TGTGCCTGCAGTGACCTGACAGGAGTGGGAGAGACCCAGTACTTC. Protein sequence: CACSDLTGVGETQYF.

This clonotype was seen just once. The genes are TRBV29-1 and TRBJ2-1, with 7 bases matching TRBD1. Germline V CDR1 and CDR2: SQVTM, ANQGSEA. There are 13 residues in the CDR3. V shed 6 bases and J 8 bases; nucleotides not matched to a gene: 10. CDR3 region: CSVAQGRRDEQFF. The CDR3 DNA follows: TGCAGCGTAGCACAGGGGAGAAGAGATGAGCAGTTCTTC.

This rearrangement joins TRBV6-2 or TRBV6-3 to TRBJ2-7, with 10 bases that match TRBD2. CDR1 MNHEY and CDR2 SVGEGT come from the germline V gene. The CDR3 is 17 amino acids. With V trimmed by 6 bases and J by 2 bases, 13 bases remained unmatched. CDR3 in DNA: TGTGCCAGCAGAGCTTCCCCCTGGACTAGCGGTCCCTACGAGCAGTACTTC. This encodes CASRASPWTSGPYEQYF.

Worth noting for this clonotype: Compared with germline, one end of the junction differs, possibly owing to a read error. This chain uses TRBV28 with TRBJ1-1; no clear D. Germline V CDR1 and CDR2: MDHEN, SYDVKM. The CDR3 has 12 residues. The CDR3 DNA sequence: TGTACCAGCAGTTCTCATGACACGCTAGGTTTCTTT. The encoded protein is CTSSSHDTLGFF.

With regard to this clonotype: A read error may produce the germline difference seen at one junction end. The V call is TRBV11-2, the J call TRBJ2-7; D gene unclear. The germline gives CDR1 SGHAT, CDR2 FQNNGV. The CDR3 sequence is 16 residues long. The CDR3 here is CASSLDSFYLSHEQYF. For the CDR3, the DNA is TGTGCCAGCAGCTTAGATAGTTTCTACCTCTCCCACGAGCAGTACTTC.

Comments on this clonotype: At one boundary the junction diverges from the germline segment, which might be a read error. The CDR3 nucleotides are TGTGCCAGCAGTCAACTTTACGGGGACAGTCGGGGGGATACGCAATATTTT. This gives the protein CASSQLYGDSRGDTQYF. V gene TRBV6-2 or TRBV6-3 combines with J gene TRBJ2-3; either TRBD1 or TRBD2 may supply D (7 bases each). The CDR3 loop spans 17 amino acids. Germline-derived CDR1 and CDR2 are MNHEY and SVGEGT.

As to this clonotype: This clone may be a read error of a much larger clone one base away. The chain has TRBV5-1 and TRBJ2-1, with TRBD1 matching over 8 bases. In germline, CDR1 is SGHRS, CDR2 YFSETQ. CDR3 length equals 16 residues. Losses at the gene ends were 1 base for V and 2 bases for J; bases not matched to a gene: 5. As DNA, the CDR3 is TGCGCCAGCAGCTTGTCAGGGACAGGAACCTACAATGAGCAGTTCTTC. Residues: CASSLSGTGTYNEQFF.

Notes on this clonotype: The germline gene is not matched at one end of the junction; a read error may be the cause. V usage is TRBV4-1 and J usage is TRBJ2-1, with D perhaps matching TRBD1 or TRBD2 (5 bases each). This CDR3 contains 15 residues. Germline V gives CDR1 MGHRA, CDR2 YSYEKL. This CDR3 reads CASGHVSSNSGEQFF. CDR3 coding DNA: TGCGCCAGCGGCCATGTTTCTAGCAACTCAGGGGAGCAGTTCTTC.